The 25 T cell receptor beta chains below all came from one sample that was sequenced in a study of T cell changes during pregnancy in multiple sclerosis. Libraries were prepared by immunoSEQ multiplex PCR; TCRdb keeps only in-frame clonotypes and omits some of them. The sample lists around 84,000 clones; 94% were seen once. This sample comprised peripheral blood, obtained in the second trimester of pregnancy. The receptors were gathered from a female donor in good health, enrolled as a control in a pregnancy study.

The chain uses TRBV4-1 and TRBJ1-4; 8 nucleotides line up with TRBD1. The germline gives CDR1 MGHRA, CDR2 YSYEKL. The length of the CDR3 is 16 residues. The ends lost 4 bases at V and 2 bases at J; junction bases unmatched: 6. In nucleotides, the CDR3 is TGCGCCAGCAGCCCTGGACAGGGTGTTACTAATGAAAAACTGTTTTTT. This codes for CASSPGQGVTNEKLFF.

This clone was counted once. V is TRBV11-3 and J is TRBJ2-2; 7 bases line up with TRBD1. V shed 5 bases, J shed 8 bases, and the junction held 14 bases outside the gene matches. The CDR3 extends over 16 amino acids. Germline V gene data show CDR1 as SGHNT and CDR2 as YENEEA. The CDR3 nucleotides are TGTGCCAGCAGCCCCATGTCCCGGACAGGCCCTGGGGAGCTGTTTTTT. This translates into CASSPMSRTGPGELFF.

The chain links TRBV2 to TRBJ2-1; 7 positions match TRBD2. V trimming: 2 bases; J trimming: 8 bases; junction bases outside the gene matches: 6. The CDR3 covers 14 residues. Germline V gene sequence: CDR1 SNHLY, CDR2 FYNNEI. The CDR3 DNA reads TGTGCCAGCAGTGAAACTAGCGTGGCATATGAGCAGTTCTTC. Protein sequence: CASSETSVAYEQFF.

The chain couples TRBV19 to TRBJ2-3; D not certain. Per germline, CDR1 LNHDA and CDR2 SQIVND (reference sequence). The CDR3 loop spans 15 amino acids. The ends were cut back, 6 bases at V and 0 bases at J, with 13 bases in the middle. This CDR3 is CASRTTLISTDTQYF. The CDR3 nucleotides read TGTGCCAGTAGAACTACCCTTATTAGCACAGATACGCAGTATTTT. The whole variable domain, filled in from reference TRBV19 and TRBJ2-3, reads DGGITQSPKYLFRKEGQNVTLSCEQNLNHDAMYWYRQDPGQGLRLIYYSQIVNDFQKGDIAEGYSVSREKKESFPLTVTSAQKNPTAFYLCASRTTLISTDTQYFGPGTRLTVL.

The J gene is TRBJ2-1, the V gene TRBV28; perhaps TRBD1 as D (6 bases). The ends were cut back, 2 bases at V and 5 bases at J, with 13 bases in the middle. Germline V gene lookup returns CDR1 MDHEN and CDR2 SYDVKM. The CDR3 has 15 residues. CDR3 DNA: TGTGCCAGCAGTTTAAGAAGGGCAGGGGACAATGAGCAGTTCTTC. Protein product: CASSLRRAGDNEQFF.

For the CDR3, the DNA is TGTGCCAGCAGCTTGGGGCCCCCGGACACAAAAGCTAACTATGGCTACACCTTC. Translated: CASSLGPPDTKANYGYTF. V usage is TRBV5-6 and J usage is TRBJ1-2; TRBD1 is a possible D gene (5 bases). Trimming took off 0 bases at V and 0 bases at J, with 18 bases between the two ends. Per the germline V gene, CDR1 is SGHDT and CDR2 is YYEEEE. The CDR3 has 18 amino acids.

This sequence joins TRBV11-1 and TRBJ1-2, with 7 bases that match TRBD1. The CDR3 contains 15 residues. CDR1 is SGHAT and CDR2 is FQDESV in the germline V gene (reference sequence). V dropped 2 bases and J dropped 4; count of bases not matched to a gene: 7. DNA for the CDR3: TGTGCCAGCAGCTTAAGGCCGGGACAGACCTATGGCTACACCTTC. This encodes CASSLRPGQTYGYTF. Full variable domain (outside the CDR3, taken from reference TRBV11-1 and TRBJ1-2): EAEVAQSPRYKITEKSQAVAFWCDPISGHATLYWYRQILGQGPELLVQFQDESVVDDSQLPKDRFSAERLKGVDSTLKIQPAELGDSAMYLCASSLRPGQTYGYTFGSGTRLTVV.

The chain has TRBV2 and TRBJ2-5; 12 bases line up with TRBD2. Germline V lookup: CDR1 SNHLY, CDR2 FYNNEI. The CDR3 has 16 residues. The trim removed 4 bases at V and 5 bases at J, leaving 8 bases unmatched. As DNA, the CDR3 is TGTGCCAGCAGTGCATCGACTAGCGGGAGCGAGGAGACCCAGTACTTC. It yields the protein CASSASTSGSEETQYF.

V and J are TRBV2 and TRBJ2-3; 11 positions agree with TRBD2. After removal of 6 bases from V and 0 bases from J, the junction contained 2 bases not matched to a gene. The CDR3 sequence is 15 residues long. Germline V lookup: CDR1 SNHLY, CDR2 FYNNEI. CDR3 sequence: CASRRLAGSTDTQYF. The CDR3 DNA sequence: TGTGCCAGCAGGCGACTAGCGGGAAGCACAGATACGCAGTATTTT.

This sequence joins TRBV6-5 and TRBJ2-3, with 10 bases fitting TRBD1. The CDR3 extends over 15 amino acids. V was pared by 6 bases and J by 5 bases, with 8 bases of the junction left unmatched. Germline CDR1 reads MNHEY; CDR2 reads SVGAGI. This CDR3 is CASSRTGQGKDTQYF. As DNA, the CDR3 is TGTGCCAGCAGCCGTACGGGACAGGGGAAAGATACGCAGTATTTT.

The chain links TRBV11-3 to TRBJ2-7, with TRBD1 matching 7 bases. The CDR3 extends over 15 amino acids. V trimming: 5 bases; J trimming: 7 bases; junction bases outside the gene matches: 14. Germline lookup yields CDR1 SGHNT and CDR2 YENEEA. In DNA form, the CDR3 reads TGTGCCAGCAGCCCCACGAGGGGGCCAGGGGTGGAGCAGTACTTC. It is translated as CASSPTRGPGVEQYF.

The chain recombines TRBV2 with TRBJ2-4, with D possibly TRBD1 on 6 matching bases. Germline loops: CDR1 SNHLY, CDR2 FYNNEI. Trimming cost V 8 bases and J 3 bases, with 17 bases left between them. This CDR3 region has 15 residues. CDR3 loop: CASVLQGRVKNIQYF. The CDR3 DNA reads as TGTGCCAGCGTTTTACAGGGACGGGTCAAAAACATTCAGTACTTC. The full variable domain, completed using reference TRBV2 and TRBJ2-4, is EPEVTQTPSHQVTQMGQEVILRCVPISNHLYFYWYRQILGQKVEFLVSFYNNEISEKSEIFDDQFSVERPDGSNFTLKIRSTKLEDSAMYFCASVLQGRVKNIQYFGAGTRLSVL.

With respect to this clone: This specimen includes other DNA sequences encoding the same CDR3. V usage is TRBV11-2 and J usage is TRBJ2-1, with a tentative D call TRBD1 (7 bases). The V end lost 0 bases, the J end lost 2 bases, and 8 bases lay between the germline ends. The CDR3 runs to 15 residues. From germline, CDR1 is SGHAT and CDR2 FQNNGV. The CDR3 loop is CASSLDRGAYNEQFF. CDR3 DNA: TGTGCCAGCAGCTTAGACAGGGGGGCCTACAATGAGCAGTTCTTC.

The V call is TRBV27, the J call TRBJ2-4; the match to TRBD1 covers 7 bases. Per the germline V gene, CDR1 is MNHEY and CDR2 is SMNVEV (reference sequence). The CDR3 contains 15 residues. Unmatched junction bases numbered 5, after V lost 2 bases and J lost 4 bases. CDR3 sequence: CASSLVGGLKNIQYF. In nucleotides, the CDR3 is TGTGCCAGCAGTTTAGTAGGGGGCTTAAAAAACATTCAGTACTTC.

V is TRBV5-4 and J is TRBJ1-4, with a tentative D call TRBD1 (5 bases). CDR1 and CDR2 from the germline V gene are SGHNT and YYREEE (reference sequence). V lost 2 bases, J lost 4 bases, and 9 bases lay in between. CDR3 length: 14 residues. The CDR3 sequence is CASSFGQSNEKLFF. The DNA for the CDR3 is TGTGCCAGCAGCTTCGGACAAAGTAATGAAAAACTGTTTTTT. Combining the CDR3 with reference TRBV5-4 and TRBJ1-4 gives the whole variable domain ETGVTQSPTHLIKTRGQQVTLRCSSQSGHNTVSWYQQALGQGPQFIFQYYREEENGRGNFPPRFSGLQFPNYSSELNVNALELDDSALYLCASSFGQSNEKLFFGSGTQLSVL.

J is TRBJ2-5 and V is TRBV5-4; TRBD2 might be the D (5 bases). Germline V gene lookup returns CDR1 SGHNT and CDR2 YYREEE (reference sequence). Trimming shortened V by 1 base and J by 3 bases, and 7 bases separated the two germline ends. The CDR3 spans 13 residues. The CDR3 DNA reads as TGTGCCAGCAGCTTGAGCGGAAAAGAGACCCAGTACTTC. Translated, it gives CASSLSGKETQYF.

The chain recombines TRBV6-5 with TRBJ1-2, with 9 bases matching TRBD1. Unmatched junction bases numbered 11, after V lost 5 bases and J lost 7 bases. The V gene's germline CDR1 is MNHEY and CDR2 SVGAGI. CDR3 length: 15 residues. CDR3 sequence reads: CASSPQPGQGSGYTF. CDR3 nucleotide sequence: TGTGCCAGCAGTCCACAACCGGGACAGGGCTCTGGCTACACCTTC.

V usage is TRBV5-1 and J usage is TRBJ1-1, with D possibly TRBD1 on 6 matching bases. Trimming took 7 bases from V and 1 from J, leaving 17 bases between them. This CDR3 region has 15 residues. Germline V gene data show CDR1 as SGHRS and CDR2 as YFSETQ. The CDR3 DNA follows: TGCGCCAGCGGGGAACAGGGCGGCCAGAACACTGAAGCTTTCTTT. Translating it yields CASGEQGGQNTEAFF. The variable domain in full, with the rest retrieved from reference TRBV5-1 and TRBJ1-1, is KAGVTQTPRYLIKTRGQQVTLSCSPISGHRSVSWYQQTPGQGLQFLFEYFSETQRNKGNFPGRFSGRQFSNSRSEMNVSTLELGDSALYLCASGEQGGQNTEAFFGQGTRLTVV.

This clone has more than one count but fewer than ten. The V and J genes are TRBV4-1 and TRBJ1-1; D ambiguous. The CDR3 totals 13 residues. Germline V gives CDR1 MGHRA, CDR2 YSYEKL. With 5 bases removed from V and 2 bases from J, the gap between germline ends came to 9 bases. The chain's CDR3 is CASSTRSNTEAFF. The DNA for the CDR3 is TGCGCCAGCAGCACTCGGAGTAACACTGAAGCTTTCTTT.

This sequence joins TRBV7-2 and TRBJ2-7; 8 nucleotides line up with TRBD2. Germline V gene lookup returns CDR1 SGHTA and CDR2 FQGNSA. After removal of 0 bases from V and 4 bases from J, the junction contained 5 bases not matched to a gene. The CDR3 spans 15 residues. The CDR3 sequence is CASSLAREGLYEQYF. CDR3 DNA: TGTGCCAGCAGCTTAGCTCGGGAGGGCCTTTACGAGCAGTACTTC.

The chain employs TRBV19 and TRBJ2-2, with TRBD1 matching 8 bases. Germline CDR1 reads LNHDA; CDR2 reads SQIVND (reference sequence). This CDR3 has 15 residues. The junction had 6 bases not matched to a gene; V was cut back by 6 bases and J by 3 bases. CDR3 DNA sequence: TGTGCCAGTAGGCTCAGGGGGCTGGACACCGGGGAGCTGTTTTTT. Its translation is CASRLRGLDTGELFF.

The rearrangement joins TRBV5-1 to TRBJ2-2; perhaps TRBD1 as D (6 bases). The V gene's germline CDR1 is SGHRS and CDR2 YFSETQ. CDR3 length equals 17 residues. The germline V and J ends were trimmed by 3 bases and 2 bases, with 17 bases remaining between them. The CDR3 loop is CASSWGPERFNTGELFF. As DNA, the CDR3 is TGCGCCAGCAGCTGGGGGCCGGAGCGGTTTAACACCGGGGAGCTGTTTTTT.

This rearrangement joins TRBV5-1 to TRBJ2-5; a weak D match, TRBD1 (6 bases). Germline values: CDR1 SGHRS, CDR2 YFSETQ. This CDR3 region has 15 residues. Between the trimmed V and J ends, which lost 4 bases and 2 bases, there was a span of 15 bases. The CDR3 nucleotides read TGCGCCAGCAGCGTACCACAGGGCCTTCAAGAGACCCAGTACTTC. It codes for CASSVPQGLQETQYF.

Only one count was recorded for this clone. The chain is built from TRBV27 and TRBJ2-1, with 8 bases that match TRBD1. V lost 6 bases to trimming and J lost 4 bases; unmatched junction nucleotides: 5. The germline V gene encodes CDR1 MNHEY and CDR2 SMNVEV (reference sequence). This CDR3 is 14 amino acids long. The CDR3 loop reads CASRTGDPYNEQFF. CDR3 coding DNA: TGTGCCAGCAGGACAGGGGACCCTTACAATGAGCAGTTCTTC.

The count of this clone is one. The V and J genes are TRBV4-2 and TRBJ2-7; possible D gene TRBD2, 5 bases. This CDR3 has 14 amino acids. CDR1 and CDR2 (germline): LGHNA, YNFKEQ. The V gene lost 4 bases and the J gene lost 2 bases, with 12 bases spanning the gap. The CDR3 nucleotides read TGTGCCAGCAGCCCTCCCCTAGCTACCTACGAGCAGTACTTC. This codes for CASSPPLATYEQYF.